Listed below are T cell receptor beta chains from one sample, sequenced in a study of T cells in Graves' hyperthyroidism and ophthalmopathy. TCRdb itself ran the multiplex PCR reads through MiXCR, one entry per CDR3 protein. The sample lists 500,000 to 650,000 distinct CDR3 sequences; about 14% were seen once. Specimen: blood. These receptors all come from a woman in her 40s with Graves' hyperthyroidism. The CDR3 runs from the conserved cysteine through the conserved F or W. A row's size may be missing; if present it is once, few, many or a size class.

size	J	V	CDR3
many	TRBJ2-3	TRBV11-2	CASSTRNLGDSTDTQYF
many	TRBJ1-5	TRBV6-1	CASRGQGSGRSNQPQHF
few	TRBJ1-1	TRBV10-3	CAISDLGQGNTEAFF
few	TRBJ2-7	TRBV28	CASSRTLTSYEQYF
many	TRBJ1-5	TRBV28	CASSLVRTKDQPQHF
NA	TRBJ2-7	TRBV25-1	CASSERRNYEQYF
few	TRBJ1-1	TRBV19	CASKIRQGGEAFF
NA	TRBJ2-4	TRBV12-3/TRBV12-4	CASSLGDSKNIQYF
many	TRBJ2-2	TRBV7-3	CASSRQGAGLNTGELFF
many	TRBJ1-5	TRBV28	CASSVPGTGVNQPQHF
NA	TRBJ2-2	TRBV29-1	CSAELNTGELFF
NA	TRBJ2-5	TRBV10-3	CAISDGRGEETQYF
many	TRBJ2-7	TRBV20-1	CSARDYLAGANEQYF
NA	TRBJ2-7	TRBV14	CASSQLPGGEQYF
many	TRBJ2-2	TRBV28	CASSFDGSTGELFF
few	TRBJ2-7	TRBV4-1	CASSLFGGTDEQYF
many	TRBJ2-1	TRBV12-3/TRBV12-4	CASSPDRGASHHEQFF
many	TRBJ1-2	TRBV5-1	CASSLGMTGYGYTF
NA	TRBJ2-7	TRBV5-1	CASSLQSGRASYEQYF
NA	TRBJ2-7	TRBV2	CASSTHLAGLSYEQYF
NA	TRBJ2-1	TRBV9	CASSVASAGEQFF
many	TRBJ2-3	TRBV6-2/TRBV6-3	CASSYSGFLDTQYF
many	TRBJ2-3	TRBV6-5	CASSYSEAGGPADTQYF
many	TRBJ2-5	TRBV6-1	CASSKLAGVLETQYF
many	TRBJ2-7	TRBV12-3/TRBV12-4	CASSLTGYEQYF
many	TRBJ1-1	TRBV20-1	CSARELQGREAFF
many	TRBJ2-7	TRBV7-2	CASSRAGGEQYF
NA	TRBJ2-1	TRBV12-3/TRBV12-4	CASRPGGTDHNEQFF
many	TRBJ1-6	TRBV5-1	CASSLEVGNSPLHF
few	TRBJ2-7	TRBV19	CASSMWDGYEQYF
few	TRBJ1-4	TRBV5-1	CASSLALGGSDWRTNEKLFF
many	TRBJ2-3	TRBV7-8	CASSLPGLAGSTDTQYF
many	TRBJ2-5	TRBV7-2	CASTSSGLSGETQYF
many	TRBJ2-2	TRBV12-3/TRBV12-4	CASSLLPGQGGTGELFF
many	TRBJ1-1	TRBV6-2/TRBV6-3	CASRSQQGLVTEAFF
few	TRBJ1-1	TRBV27	CASSNLQGLNTEAFF
NA	TRBJ1-3	TRBV15	CATSRDYPGQGFGNTIYF
few	TRBJ2-3	TRBV20-1	CSARGGAGGWDAGTDTQYF
many	TRBJ1-1	TRBV5-6	CASSPGHVNTEAFF
NA	TRBJ1-6	TRBV4-1	CASSQGGQGSPLHF
few	TRBJ2-3	TRBV20-1	CSARVTQGIDTQYF
many	TRBJ1-1	TRBV28	CASSLYPGQTPNTEAFF
NA	TRBJ2-2	TRBV28	CASSFHHENTGELFF
NA	TRBJ2-4	TRBV20-1	CSAWTSNIQYF
many	TRBJ2-7	TRBV13	CASSFREGRYEQYF
NA	TRBJ2-5	TRBV12-3/TRBV12-4	CASSSRGLRDQYF
few	TRBJ2-2	TRBV2	CASSASSEARTGELFF
many	TRBJ2-2	TRBV28	CATKFKGTGRTGELFF
NA	TRBJ2-1	TRBV19	CASSISHTGSSYNEQFF
many	TRBJ2-7	TRBV2	CASNARQPSYEQYF
many	TRBJ2-3	TRBV7-8	CASSLGARVSTDTQYF
NA	TRBJ2-1	TRBV6-5	CASSYLTSGPHNEQFF
NA	TRBJ2-5	TRBV20-1	CSARDFKRAGGQETQYF
NA	TRBJ2-5	TRBV2	CASRPLVDLPSTQYF
few	TRBJ2-5	TRBV9	CASSVAGGTRETQYF
NA	TRBJ2-1	TRBV28	CASNAGHQWSKFF